One and the same sample provided the 21 T cell receptor beta chains below, sequenced in a study of radiotherapy plus CTLA-4 blockade in lung cancer. Only in-frame clones appear in the TCRdb table, and some are missing; sequencing was by immunoSEQ multiplex PCR. The table lists around 71,000 clones, 65% to 85% of them singletons. The sample in question was peripheral blood, obtained from a patient treated with radiotherapy plus ipilimumab. The receptors were sampled from a human donor with non-small cell lung cancer whose response to radiotherapy plus ipilimumab could not be evaluated. Some clones in this sample may be carry-over from other donors' samples.

The chain couples TRBV25-1 to TRBJ2-1, with 13 bases matching TRBD2. The germline V gene encodes CDR1 MGHDK and CDR2 SYGVNS. The ends lost 1 base at V and 3 bases at J; junction bases unmatched: 6. The CDR3 totals 18 residues. CDR3 nucleotide sequence: TGTGCCAGCAGTGAATCCCCGACTAGCGGGGGGCTCTACAATGAGCAGTTCTTC. Translating it yields CASSESPTSGGLYNEQFF.

The chain combines TRBV27 with TRBJ1-2; D is unresolved. V lost 6 bases to trimming and J lost 3 bases, with 14 bases between them. This CDR3 has 14 residues. The germline V gene encodes CDR1 MNHEY and CDR2 SMNVEV (reference sequence). CDR3 bases: TGTGCCAGCAGCCTCTGGGCTGGGTACTATGGCTACACCTTC. It yields the protein CASSLWAGYYGYTF.

This clone was seen more than once but under ten times. The chain joins TRBV28 to TRBJ2-7; a possible D gene is TRBD1 (5 bases). Germline V gene data show CDR1 as MDHEN and CDR2 as SYDVKM. The CDR3 runs 15 residues. V gave up 3 bases and J gave up 2 bases, with 14 bases separating them. The CDR3 loop reads CASSLDIHNPYEQYF. The CDR3, as DNA: TGTGCCAGCAGTTTGGACATTCATAACCCCTACGAGCAGTACTTC.

J is TRBJ2-1 and V is TRBV7-8; 9 bases are a match to TRBD2. The CDR3 contains 17 residues. V lost 5 bases and J lost 5; bases outside the gene matches: 13. The germline gives CDR1 SGHVS, CDR2 FQNEAQ. The CDR3 DNA reads TGTGCCAGCAGCGCACCCCGGAGACTAGCGGTCAACAATGAGCAGTTCTTC. It is translated as CASSAPRRLAVNNEQFF.

Only one count was recorded for this clone. V gene TRBV9 combines with J gene TRBJ1-2, with TRBD1 matching 8 bases. V lost 4 bases to trimming and J lost 3 bases; unmatched junction nucleotides: 5. The CDR3 sequence is 14 residues long. Germline values: CDR1 SGDLS, CDR2 YYNGEE. The CDR3 nucleotides are TGTGCCAGCAGCCCGGGACAGGTATACTATGGCTACACCTTC. Amino acids: CASSPGQVYYGYTF.

This rearrangement joins TRBV7-8 to TRBJ2-3; D call uncertain. Trimming took 1 base from V and 3 from J, leaving 11 bases between them. The CDR3 covers 15 residues. Germline V gene data show CDR1 as SGHVS and CDR2 as FQNEAQ. The CDR3 DNA follows: TGTGCCAGCAGCTTAGAGCCGGTCGGGACAGATACGCAGTATTTT. Amino acid sequence: CASSLEPVGTDTQYF. The whole variable domain, filled in from reference TRBV7-8 and TRBJ2-3, reads GAGVSQSPRYKVAKRGQDVALRCDPISGHVSLFWYQQALGQGPEFLTYFQNEAQLDKSGLPSDRFFAERPEGSVSTLKIQRTQQEDSAVYLCASSLEPVGTDTQYFGPGTRLTVL.

The J gene is TRBJ2-5, the V gene TRBV28; D gene unclear. CDR1 and CDR2 from the germline V gene are MDHEN and SYDVKM. The CDR3 contains 14 residues. V shed 8 bases and J shed 7 bases, with 20 bases lying between them. CDR3: CASGSPRSSGTQYF. The CDR3 DNA follows: TGTGCCAGCGGATCCCCTCGAAGTTCAGGGACCCAGTACTTC.

The V and J genes are TRBV11-2 and TRBJ2-7; TRBD1 agrees at 8 bases. The CDR3 is 15 amino acids. Germline CDR1 and CDR2: SGHAT and FQNNGV. The V segment lost 4 bases and the J segment 5 bases; nucleotides outside the gene matches: 10. CDR3 loop: CASSYPGQGSHEQYF. In DNA form, the CDR3 reads TGTGCCAGCAGCTATCCCGGACAGGGTAGCCACGAGCAGTACTTC.

This clone was counted between two and nine times. The rearrangement links TRBV4-2 to TRBJ1-3; D is unresolved. The CDR3 length is 15 residues. Looked up from germline, CDR1 is LGHNA and CDR2 is YNFKEQ. Trimming shortened V by 1 base and J by 4 bases, and 11 bases separated the two germline ends. CDR3 in DNA: TGTGCCAGCAGCCAAGTTGAGGTATCAGGAAACACCATATATTTT. Protein: CASSQVEVSGNTIYF.

V is TRBV2 and J is TRBJ1-1; 9 bases map to TRBD1. Trimming removed 5 bases from V and 0 bases from J; junction bases left unmatched: 7. The germline gives CDR1 SNHLY, CDR2 FYNNEI. The CDR3 loop spans 16 amino acids. DNA of the CDR3: TGTGCCAGCAGTCGACAGGGGGGGAACATGAACACTGAAGCTTTCTTT. The encoded protein is CASSRQGGNMNTEAFF.

The chain couples TRBV5-1 to TRBJ2-6, with D perhaps matching TRBD2 (5 bases). This CDR3 is 18 amino acids long. V dropped 3 bases and J dropped 2 bases, with 18 bases sitting between them. Germline V gives CDR1 SGHRS, CDR2 YFSETQ. The CDR3: CASSWRTDLRAGANVLTF. DNA of the CDR3: TGCGCCAGCAGCTGGCGGACTGATTTGCGCGCTGGGGCCAACGTCCTGACTTTC.

This clone was seen just once. The V call is TRBV6-5, the J call TRBJ1-1, with D hard to call. Germline CDR1 reads MNHEY; CDR2 reads SVGAGI. The CDR3 runs to 14 residues. The V end was cut by 2 bases, the J end by 1 base, with 8 bases between. CDR3 DNA sequence: TGTGCCAGCAGTTACACAGTATCGAACACTGAAGCTTTCTTT. Translation: CASSYTVSNTEAFF.

V is TRBV28 and J is TRBJ2-7; tentative D call: TRBD1 (5 bases). The CDR3 is 13 amino acids. Germline CDR1 is MDHEN and CDR2 is SYDVKM. Trimming pared 2 bases from V and 7 bases from J, leaving 12 bases between. In DNA form, the CDR3 reads TGTGCCAGCAGTTTAGTCAGGGATGGTGAGCAGTACTTC. This sequence encodes CASSLVRDGEQYF.

This rearrangement joins TRBV4-3 to TRBJ2-2, with 7 positions matching TRBD2. This CDR3 has 16 amino acids. The germline V gene encodes CDR1 LGHNA and CDR2 YSLEER. Trimming removed 0 bases from V and 2 bases from J; junction bases left unmatched: 3. The CDR3 spells CASSQDPGLNTGELFF. CDR3 DNA sequence: TGCGCCAGCAGCCAAGACCCGGGACTAAACACCGGGGAGCTGTTTTTT.

This chain joins TRBV5-1 and TRBJ2-3, with D hard to call. Germline V gene data show CDR1 as SGHRS and CDR2 as YFSETQ. This CDR3 comprises 13 residues. The V gene lost 0 bases and the J gene lost 4 bases, with 6 bases spanning the gap. CDR3 in amino acids: CASSLGSADTQYF. The CDR3 nucleotides read TGCGCCAGCAGCTTGGGTTCCGCAGATACGCAGTATTTT.

This clone came up once. The CDR3 bases are TGTGCCAGCAGCCAGCCGGGACAGGGGGCGAGTTACAATGAGCAGTTCTTC. It is translated as CASSQPGQGASYNEQFF. The chain uses TRBV7-9 and TRBJ2-1, with 12 nucleotides matching TRBD1. The V and J ends lost 5 bases and 4 bases, in that order; junction bases with no gene match: 9. This CDR3 is built from 17 residues. Germline V gene data show CDR1 as SEHNR and CDR2 as FQNEAQ (reference sequence).

The rearrangement links TRBV18 to TRBJ2-5; 9 bases are a match to TRBD1. The end of the DNA aligns better with TRBJ2-7, so the J call may be wrong. This CDR3 region has 15 residues. The germline CDR1 and CDR2 sequences are KGHSH and LQKENI. The chain's CDR3 is CASSPPTGGASEQYF. The CDR3 nucleotides are TGTGCCAGCTCACCGCCTACAGGGGGCGCATCCGAGCAGTACTTC.

This sequence joins TRBV10-3 and TRBJ1-1; D call uncertain. The V gene lost 2 bases and the J gene lost 1 base, with 8 bases spanning the gap. From germline, CDR1 is ENHRY and CDR2 SYGVKD. The CDR3 runs 14 residues. In DNA form, the CDR3 reads TGTGCCATCAGTGAGGTCCAGTGGAACACTGAAGCTTTCTTT. Its translation is CAISEVQWNTEAFF.

V and J are TRBV5-1 and TRBJ2-2, with TRBD2 matching over 13 bases. The germline CDR1 and CDR2 sequences are SGHRS and YFSETQ. The CDR3 loop spans 17 amino acids. With V trimmed by 0 bases and J by 6 bases, 5 bases remained unmatched. Written as DNA, the CDR3 is TGCGCCAGCAGCTTGGGACTAGCGGGGGGCCCGCCCGGGGAGCTGTTTTTT. This sequence encodes CASSLGLAGGPPGELFF.

V and J are TRBV5-8 and TRBJ1-5; TRBD1 matches 9 bases. V gave up 7 bases and J gave up 7 bases; unmatched junction bases: 6. Germline-derived CDR1 and CDR2 are SGHTS and YDEGEE. This CDR3 is built from 13 residues. The CDR3 reads CASGYRGRQPQHF. The CDR3 coding sequence is TGTGCCAGCGGATACAGGGGGCGACAGCCCCAGCATTTT.

The gene calls are TRBV6-1 and TRBJ1-4, with a weak D call TRBD1 (5 bases). Trimming removed 2 bases at V and 7 bases at J, with 11 bases between. Germline V gene data show CDR1 as MNHNS and CDR2 as SASEGT. There are 14 residues in the CDR3. The CDR3 reads CASSETWGGEKLFF. CDR3 coding DNA: TGTGCCAGCAGTGAAACGTGGGGGGGTGAAAAACTGTTTTTT.